The 2 T cell receptor beta chains in this list originate from one sample, sequenced in a study of OX40 agonist ivuxolimab in advanced cancers. Method: immunoSEQ multiplex PCR; TCRdb's copy keeps in-frame clones and lacks some. The data show approximately 33,000 clones, roughly nine tenths seen once. The starting material was CD4+ or CD8+ T cells sorted from blood, obtained in a trial of the OX40 agonist ivuxolimab. These receptors came from an adult with an advanced solid tumor such as melanoma, head and neck, liver or kidney cancer.

The chain carries TRBV7-9 and TRBJ1-1; D is unresolved. The length of the CDR3 is 16 residues. Germline V gene sequence: CDR1 SEHNR, CDR2 FQNEAQ (reference sequence). The V end lost 1 base, the J end lost 5 bases, and 17 bases lay between the germline ends. CDR3 nucleotide sequence: TGTGCCAGCAGCTTAGGACCGCCAAAGTCGTGGACTGAAGCTTTCTTT. It specifies CASSLGPPKSWTEAFF.

The chain employs TRBV6-1 and TRBJ2-7; no clear D. Trimming removed 3 bases at V and 9 bases at J, with 0 bases between. The CDR3 is 8 residues long. Looked up from germline, CDR1 is MNHNS and CDR2 is SASEGT. The chain's CDR3 is CASSEQYF. CDR3 in DNA: TGTGCCAGCAGTGAGCAGTACTTC.